This T cell receptor (beta chain) was captured in a study of T cell changes during pregnancy in multiple sclerosis. Profiled with immunoSEQ multiplex PCR; TCRdb holds only in-frame clones, not every one. The sample carries some 37,000 clones, over 75% recorded once. To note about this clone: Sequence at one end of the junction differs from germline and may be a read error.

Germline CDR1 reads GTSNPN; CDR2 reads SVGIG (reference sequence). The CDR3 runs to 15 residues. The input for sequencing was CD4+ T cells from peripheral blood mononuclear cells, taken before pregnancy. V and J are TRBV30 and TRBJ1-4; possible D gene TRBD1, 5 bases. The receptor was isolated from a female donor with multiple sclerosis, enrolled in a pregnancy study. The CDR3: CAWGVGAGRDEKLFF. The CDR3 DNA is TGTGCCTGGGGTGTGGGCGCAGGGAGGGATGAAAAACTGTTTTTT.